The 15 T cell receptor beta chains below come from one sample, sequenced in a study of cytomegalovirus exposure and HLA in healthy donors. It was with 60 Vbeta and 13 Jbeta primers that the PCR ran. The assay was immunoSEQ multiplex PCR, and TCRdb's table has in-frame clones only and misses some. Seen here are 100,000 to 150,000 clones, more than 80% observed once, and the top ten hold 8.9%. What was sequenced was PBMCs. The receptors here all came from a young man in good health and CMV-seropositive.

This clone was counted between two and nine times. The chain couples TRBV30 to TRBJ1-2; D is possibly TRBD1 (5 bases). The germline V gene encodes CDR1 GTSNPN and CDR2 SVGIG (reference sequence). V dropped 2 bases and J dropped 0 bases, with 7 bases sitting between them. There are 13 residues in the CDR3. The CDR3 sequence: CAWSRTSNYGYTF. CDR3 bases: TGTGCCTGGAGTCGGACATCTAACTATGGCTACACCTTC.

The chain recombines TRBV2 with TRBJ1-5; the D is unclear. The CDR3 sequence is 14 residues long. V lost 3 bases and J 3 bases, leaving 9 bases between the germline ends. Germline CDR1 reads SNHLY; CDR2 reads FYNNEI. In nucleotides, the CDR3 is TGTGCCAGCAGTGAGGCACAGCTCAATCAGCCCCAGCATTTT. Translated, it gives CASSEAQLNQPQHF.

V usage is TRBV6-6 and J usage is TRBJ2-7; TRBD2 agrees at 9 bases. Germline V lookup: CDR1 MNHNY, CDR2 SVGAGI (reference sequence). CDR3 length: 16 amino acids. V was clipped by 7 bases and J by 2 bases; unmatched bases: 12. The CDR3 sequence: CASTYSGGRYTYEQYF. CDR3 DNA sequence: TGTGCCAGCACCTATAGCGGGGGCCGTTACACCTACGAGCAGTACTTC.

CDR3 sequence: CASSQRQGARHEQYF. The CDR3 coding sequence is TGCGCCAGCAGCCAGCGACAGGGGGCAAGGCACGAGCAGTACTTC. The chain employs TRBV4-1 and TRBJ2-7, with TRBD1 matching over 10 bases. The CDR3 contains 15 residues. The V gene's germline CDR1 is MGHRA and CDR2 YSYEKL. The J segment lost 5 bases and the V segment lost 3 bases, leaving 7 bases of the junction unmatched.

This clone was observed once. The chain carries TRBV29-1 and TRBJ2-1; D call uncertain. Germline assignment: CDR1 SQVTM and CDR2 ANQGSEA. With 7 bases removed from V and 3 bases from J, the gap between germline ends came to 10 bases. CDR3 length equals 12 residues. Written as DNA, the CDR3 is TGCAGCGCCTCAGGTCACTACAATGAGCAGTTCTTC. Translating it yields CSASGHYNEQFF.

The chain links TRBV18 to TRBJ1-5; TRBD1 might be the D (6 bases). Trimming shortened V by 4 bases and J by 4 bases, and 11 bases separated the two germline ends. Germline CDR1 is KGHSH and CDR2 is LQKENI. The length of the CDR3 is 14 residues. CDR3 sequence: CASSLGQLNQPQHF. As DNA, the CDR3 is TGTGCCAGCTCACTAGGACAGCTAAATCAGCCCCAGCATTTT.

The chain employs TRBV19 and TRBJ1-2; TRBD1 aligns across 7 bases. The J segment lost 4 bases and the V segment lost 7 bases, leaving 3 bases of the junction unmatched. Per germline, CDR1 LNHDA and CDR2 SQIVND (reference sequence). The CDR3 is made up of 12 amino acids. The CDR3 spells CASTSGGYGYTF. CDR3 DNA sequence: TGTGCCAGTACGTCAGGGGGCTATGGCTACACCTTC.

J is TRBJ2-7 and V is TRBV5-1, with D hard to call. The CDR3 length is 14 residues. V was clipped by 4 bases and J by 0 bases, with 11 bases between them. Germline V gives CDR1 SGHRS, CDR2 YFSETQ. CDR3 nucleotides: TGCGCCAGCAGCCCGGTAGTCCGCTCCTACGAGCAGTACTTC. Protein: CASSPVVRSYEQYF. The full variable domain, in which reference TRBV5-1 and TRBJ2-7 provide the parts outside the CDR3, is KAGVTQTPRYLIKTRGQQVTLSCSPISGHRSVSWYQQTPGQGLQFLFEYFSETQRNKGNFPGRFSGRQFSNSRSEMNVSTLELGDSALYLCASSPVVRSYEQYFGPGTRLTVT.

This clone was seen more than once but under ten times. The chain employs TRBV27 and TRBJ2-4; D may be TRBD2 (6 bases). The germline V gene encodes CDR1 MNHEY and CDR2 SMNVEV (reference sequence). The CDR3 sequence is 16 residues long. V lost 2 bases, J lost 8 bases, and 19 bases lay in between. Here the CDR3 DNA reads TGTGCCAGCAGTTTAAGGGGTGGGCTCGGAGGGTACATTCAGTACTTC. It encodes CASSLRGGLGGYIQYF.

This rearrangement joins TRBV19 to TRBJ1-4; D is uncertain. Germline lookup yields CDR1 LNHDA and CDR2 SQIVND (reference sequence). The CDR3 loop spans 13 amino acids. The ends were cut back, 9 bases at V and 10 bases at J, with 18 bases in the middle. This chain's CDR3 is CASGSWESGKLFF. The DNA for the CDR3 is TGTGCCAGCGGGAGTTGGGAATCCGGAAAACTGTTTTTT.

The rearrangement uses TRBV5-6 and TRBJ1-5; D is unresolved. This CDR3 is 14 amino acids long. V was pared by 5 bases and J by 4 bases, with 13 bases between. Germline lookup yields CDR1 SGHDT and CDR2 YYEEEE. This CDR3 is CASSPGRRNQPQHF. The CDR3 DNA reads TGTGCCAGCAGTCCTGGACGGAGGAATCAGCCCCAGCATTTT. Looking up the rest from reference TRBV5-6 and TRBJ1-5 gives the full variable domain: DAGVTQSPTHLIKTRGQQVTLRCSPKSGHDTVSWYQQALGQGPQFIFQYYEEEERQRGNFPDRFSGHQFPNYSSELNVNALLLGDSALYLCASSPGRRNQPQHFGDGTRLSIL.

The V call is TRBV18, the J call TRBJ2-5; 7 nucleotides agree with TRBD1. The CDR3 consists of 15 residues. Unmatched junction bases numbered 7, after V lost 3 bases and J lost 3 bases. The germline V gene encodes CDR1 KGHSH and CDR2 LQKENI. The chain's CDR3 is CASSPVETGKETQYF. The CDR3 DNA reads TGTGCCAGCTCACCGGTGGAGACAGGGAAAGAGACCCAGTACTTC.

Of note for this clone: The junction differs from germline at one of its ends, possibly a read error. The rearrangement joins TRBV7-9 to TRBJ1-2, with 11 bases fitting TRBD1. The germline V gene encodes CDR1 SEHNR and CDR2 FQNEAQ (reference sequence). The CDR3 spans 16 residues. The CDR3 DNA reads TGTTCCAGCAGCTCCGGGCGTGGACAGGGGGCTGGTGGCTACACCTTC. It encodes CSSSSGRGQGAGGYTF.

This clone was observed a few times. The chain is built from TRBV10-1 and TRBJ1-1; D not resolved. The CDR3 extends over 14 amino acids. Deletions cut 3 bases from V and 5 bases from J, with 13 bases between. Germline V gene data show CDR1 as WNHNN and CDR2 as SYGVQD (reference sequence). For the CDR3, the DNA is TGCGCCAGCAGTGATAGTGCGGGTTGGACTGAAGCTTTCTTT. Residues: CASSDSAGWTEAFF.

V usage is TRBV4-1 and J usage is TRBJ1-4; TRBD1 might be the D (5 bases). Germline assignment: CDR1 MGHRA and CDR2 YSYEKL. V lost 3 bases and J 6 bases, leaving 11 bases between the germline ends. CDR3 length equals 14 residues. CDR3 bases: TGCGCCAGCAGCCAGTGGGGACTCGATGAAAAACTGTTTTTT. Amino acid sequence: CASSQWGLDEKLFF.